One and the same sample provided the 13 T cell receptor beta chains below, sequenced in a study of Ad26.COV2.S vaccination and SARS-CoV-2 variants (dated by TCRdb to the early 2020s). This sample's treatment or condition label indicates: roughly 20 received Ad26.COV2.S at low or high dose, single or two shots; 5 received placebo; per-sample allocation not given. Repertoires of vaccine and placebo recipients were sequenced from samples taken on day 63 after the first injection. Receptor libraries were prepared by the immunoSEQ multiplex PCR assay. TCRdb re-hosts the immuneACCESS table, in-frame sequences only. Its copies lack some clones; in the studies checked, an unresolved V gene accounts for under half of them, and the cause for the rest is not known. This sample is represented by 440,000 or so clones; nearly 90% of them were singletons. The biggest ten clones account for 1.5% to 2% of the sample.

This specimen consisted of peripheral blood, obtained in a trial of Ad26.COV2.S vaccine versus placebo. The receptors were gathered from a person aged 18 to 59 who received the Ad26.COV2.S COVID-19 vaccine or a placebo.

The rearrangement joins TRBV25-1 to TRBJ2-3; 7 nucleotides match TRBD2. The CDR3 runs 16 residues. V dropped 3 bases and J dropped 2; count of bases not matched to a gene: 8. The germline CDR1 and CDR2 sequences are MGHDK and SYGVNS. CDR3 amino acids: CASSDRPSGLTDTQYF. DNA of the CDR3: TGTGCCAGCAGTGATCGACCTAGCGGCCTCACAGATACGCAGTATTTT.

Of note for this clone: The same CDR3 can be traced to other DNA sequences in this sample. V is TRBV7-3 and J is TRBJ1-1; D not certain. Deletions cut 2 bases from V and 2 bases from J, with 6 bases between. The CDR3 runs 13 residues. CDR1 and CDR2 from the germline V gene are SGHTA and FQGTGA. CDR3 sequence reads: CASSLQGNTEAFF. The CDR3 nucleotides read TGTGCCAGCAGCTTACAAGGTAACACTGAAGCTTTCTTT.

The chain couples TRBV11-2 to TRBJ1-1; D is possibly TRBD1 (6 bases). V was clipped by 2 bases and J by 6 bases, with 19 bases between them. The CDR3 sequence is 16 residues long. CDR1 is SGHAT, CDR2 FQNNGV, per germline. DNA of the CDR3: TGTGCCAGCAGCTTAATTGGTCAGGGAAAGGGGGCTGAAGCTTTCTTT. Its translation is CASSLIGQGKGAEAFF.

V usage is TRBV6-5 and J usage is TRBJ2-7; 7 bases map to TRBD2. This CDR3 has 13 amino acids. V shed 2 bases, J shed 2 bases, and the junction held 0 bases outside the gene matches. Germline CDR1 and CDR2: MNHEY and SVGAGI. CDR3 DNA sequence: TGTGCCAGCAGTTACGGGACTACCTACGAGCAGTACTTC. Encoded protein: CASSYGTTYEQYF.

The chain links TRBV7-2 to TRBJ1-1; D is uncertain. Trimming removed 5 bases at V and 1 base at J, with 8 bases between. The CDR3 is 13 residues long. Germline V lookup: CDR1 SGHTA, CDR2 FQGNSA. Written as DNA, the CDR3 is TGTGCCAGCAGCGAAATCCGGAACACTGAAGCTTTCTTT. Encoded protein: CASSEIRNTEAFF. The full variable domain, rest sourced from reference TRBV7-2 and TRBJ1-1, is GAGVSQSPSNKVTEKGKDVELRCDPISGHTALYWYRQSLGQGLEFLIYFQGNSAPDKSGLPSDRFSAERTGGSVSTLTIQRTQQEDSAVYLCASSEIRNTEAFFGQGTRLTVV.

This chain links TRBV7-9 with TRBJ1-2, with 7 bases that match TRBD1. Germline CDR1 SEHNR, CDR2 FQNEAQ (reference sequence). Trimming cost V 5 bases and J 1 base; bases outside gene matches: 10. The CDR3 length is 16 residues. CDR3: CASSPRQGRLNYGYTF. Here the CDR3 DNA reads TGTGCCAGCAGCCCCCGACAGGGCCGACTTAACTATGGCTACACCTTC. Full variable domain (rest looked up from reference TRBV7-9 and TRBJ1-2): DTGVSQNPRHKITKRGQNVTFRCDPISEHNRLYWYRQTLGQGPEFLTYFQNEAQLEKSRLLSDRFSAERPKGSFSTLEIQRTEQGDSAMYLCASSPRQGRLNYGYTFGSGTRLTVV.

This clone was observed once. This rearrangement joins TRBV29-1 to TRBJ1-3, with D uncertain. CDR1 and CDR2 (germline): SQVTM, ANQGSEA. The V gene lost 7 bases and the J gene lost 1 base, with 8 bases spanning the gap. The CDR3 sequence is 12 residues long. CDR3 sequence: CSGLESGNTIYF. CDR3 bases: TGCAGCGGGCTTGAATCTGGAAACACCATATATTTT. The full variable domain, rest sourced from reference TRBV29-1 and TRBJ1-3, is SAVISQKPSRDICQRGTSLTIQCQVDSQVTMMFWYRQQPGQSLTLIATANQGSEATYESGFVIDKFPISRPNLTFSTLTVSNMSPEDSSIYLCSGLESGNTIYFGEGSWLTVV.

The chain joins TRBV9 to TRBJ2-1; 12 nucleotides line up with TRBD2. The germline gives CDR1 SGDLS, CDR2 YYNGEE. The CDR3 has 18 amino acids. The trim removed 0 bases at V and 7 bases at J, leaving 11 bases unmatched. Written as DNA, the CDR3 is TGTGCCAGCAGCGTAGCGCCTAGCGGGAGGGCCTGGGTTAATGAGCAGTTCTTC. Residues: CASSVAPSGRAWVNEQFF.

In nucleotides, the CDR3 is TGTGCCAGTAGTCCCCAGAGGAGCAAAACTAATGAAAAACTGTTTTTT. Translation gives CASSPQRSKTNEKLFF. This rearrangement joins TRBV19 to TRBJ1-4, with D hard to call. V lost 5 bases and J lost 1, with 14 bases in between. This CDR3 is built from 16 residues. Germline V CDR1 and CDR2: LNHDA, SQIVND (reference sequence).

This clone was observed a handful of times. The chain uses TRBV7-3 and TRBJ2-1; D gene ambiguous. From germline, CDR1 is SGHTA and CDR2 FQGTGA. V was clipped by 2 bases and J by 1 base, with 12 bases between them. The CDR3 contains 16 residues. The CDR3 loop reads CASSLVGGGSYNEQFF. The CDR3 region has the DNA TGTGCCAGCAGCTTAGTCGGTGGTGGGTCCTACAATGAGCAGTTCTTC. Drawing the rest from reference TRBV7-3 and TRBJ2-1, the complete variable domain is GAGVSQTPSNKVTEKGKYVELRCDPISGHTALYWYRQSLGQGPEFLIYFQGTGAADDSGLPNDRFFAVRPEGSVSTLKIQRTERGDSAVYLCASSLVGGGSYNEQFFGPGTRLTVL.

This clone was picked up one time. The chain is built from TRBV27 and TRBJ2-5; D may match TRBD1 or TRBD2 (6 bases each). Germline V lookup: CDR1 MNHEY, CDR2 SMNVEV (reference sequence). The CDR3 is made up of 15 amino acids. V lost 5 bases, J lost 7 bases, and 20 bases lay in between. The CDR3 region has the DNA TGTGCCAGCAGTCCAAGGGGGGACTCCGGACGGACCCAGTACTTC. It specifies CASSPRGDSGRTQYF.

The DNA for the CDR3 is TGCGCCAGCAGCCAAGATTCGAATCAGCCCCAGCATTTT. Translation gives CASSQDSNQPQHF. The chain employs TRBV4-3 and TRBJ1-5; D gene unclear. The CDR3 length is 13 residues. Trimming took off 0 bases at V and 4 bases at J, with 4 bases between the two ends. CDR1 LGHNA and CDR2 YSLEER come from the germline V gene.

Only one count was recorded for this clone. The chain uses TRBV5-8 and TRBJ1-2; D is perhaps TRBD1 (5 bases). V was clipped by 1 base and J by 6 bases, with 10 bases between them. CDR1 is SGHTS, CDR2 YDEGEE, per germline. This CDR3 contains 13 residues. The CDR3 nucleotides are TGTGCCAGCAGCTTGCCCAGGGAGCATGGCTACACCTTC. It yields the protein CASSLPREHGYTF. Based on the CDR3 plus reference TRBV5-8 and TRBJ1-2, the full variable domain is EAGVTQSPTHLIKTRGQQATLRCSPISGHTSVYWYQQALGLGLQFLLWYDEGEERNRGNFPPRFSGRQFPNYSSELNVNALELEDSALYLCASSLPREHGYTFGSGTRLTVV.